These 18 T cell receptor beta chains originate from one sample sequenced in a study of blood T cells in healthy people across ages. For the second PCR, which ran for about 7 to 12 cycles, a sample-barcoded 5' primer and a J-beta primer mix were used. TCRdb reanalysed the 5' RACE reads using MiXCR and keeps one entry per CDR3 protein. Among 1.5 million to 2 million distinct CDR3 sequences listed, less than 50% were seen once. The material sequenced was blood. The source of these receptors is a woman aged 40-49 years in good health.

The chain joins TRBV10-3 to TRBJ2-4, with 7 bases matching TRBD1. Germline V CDR1 and CDR2: ENHRY, SYGVKD. This CDR3 region has 14 residues. The V and J ends lost 10 bases and 3 bases, in that order; junction bases with no gene match: 9. CDR3 in DNA: TGTGCCACAACTGTGGACAGGCTCAAAAACATTCAGTACTTC. Translating gives CATTVDRLKNIQYF.

The J gene is TRBJ2-4, the V gene TRBV19, with TRBD2 matching over 7 bases. The J call could be wrong; TRBJ2-7 is a better fit for the DNA end. The CDR3 loop spans 14 amino acids. Germline assignment: CDR1 LNHDA and CDR2 SQIVND (reference sequence). CDR3 sequence: CASSTREGGYEQYF. The CDR3 nucleotides are TGTGCCAGTAGTACCAGGGAGGGCGGCTACGAGCAGTACTTC.

This clonotype was observed a handful of times. The CDR3 loop reads CASVRGGPQETQYF. CDR3 bases: TGTGCCAGCGTTCGGGGGGGGCCGCAAGAGACCCAGTACTTC. This sequence joins TRBV6-2 or TRBV6-3 and TRBJ2-5; 8 bases line up with TRBD2. Germline V lookup: CDR1 MNHEY, CDR2 SVGEGT. The CDR3 contains 14 residues. The V and J ends lost 8 bases and 2 bases, in that order; junction bases with no gene match: 7.

V and J are TRBV28 and TRBJ2-3, with D maybe TRBD2 (6 bases). The germline gives CDR1 MDHEN, CDR2 SYDVKM. The V and J ends lost 6 bases and 0 bases respectively, with 19 bases between them. This CDR3 region has 17 residues. CDR3 amino acids: CASRTIAVGVSTDTQYF. The DNA for the CDR3 is TGTGCCAGCAGGACGATAGCGGTGGGGGTTAGCACAGATACGCAGTATTTT.

The V gene is TRBV20-1, the J gene TRBJ1-1, with TRBD1 matching over 8 bases. This CDR3 region has 13 residues. The V and J ends lost 5 bases and 4 bases, in that order; junction bases with no gene match: 6. Germline lookup yields CDR1 DFQATT and CDR2 SNEGSKA (reference sequence). The CDR3 DNA sequence: TGCAGTGCTGGGGGACAGGAGGGCACTGAAGCTTTCTTT. It is translated as CSAGGQEGTEAFF.

The V call is TRBV13, the J call TRBJ2-7; D unresolved. The J call may be incorrect, as the DNA end agrees better with TRBJ2-4. CDR3 length equals 13 residues. The V gene's germline CDR1 is PRHDT and CDR2 FYEKMQ (reference sequence). This chain's CDR3 is CASSPSAKNIQYF. In nucleotides, the CDR3 is TGTGCCAGCTCGCCCTCCGCCAAAAACATTCAGTACTTC.

The chain couples TRBV6-2 or TRBV6-3 to TRBJ2-7; a weak D match, TRBD2 (6 bases). The CDR3 sequence is 15 residues long. V lost 5 bases and J 7 bases, leaving 21 bases between the germline ends. Germline CDR1 MNHEY, CDR2 SVGEGT. CDR3 protein: CASSPSVSGYNEQYF. CDR3 nucleotide sequence: TGTGCCAGCAGTCCATCTGTTAGCGGATACAATGAGCAGTACTTC.

V gene TRBV4-3 combines with J gene TRBJ2-5, with a tentative D call TRBD1 (6 bases). Germline-derived CDR1 and CDR2 are LGHNA and YSLEER. The CDR3 is 14 amino acids. V was trimmed by 0 bases and J by 11 bases, leaving 16 bases between them. The CDR3 DNA follows: TGCGCCAGCAGCCAAGATTTAAGGGACAATGAGCAGTACTTC. This translates into CASSQDLRDNEQYF.

J is TRBJ1-4 and V is TRBV4-2; D possibly corresponds to TRBD1 (5 bases). The CDR3 sequence is 15 residues long. Germline assignment: CDR1 LGHNA and CDR2 YNFKEQ. Between the trimmed V and J ends, which lost 0 bases and 8 bases, there was a span of 13 bases. CDR3 amino acids: CASSQDPDPGEKLFF. The CDR3, as DNA: TGTGCCAGCAGCCAAGACCCGGACCCAGGGGAAAAACTGTTTTTT.

The chain employs TRBV5-1 and TRBJ2-1; D not certain. Matching the DNA end better, TRBJ2-7 makes the J call doubtful. The CDR3 runs to 15 residues. Per the germline V gene, CDR1 is SGHRS and CDR2 is YFSETQ. This CDR3 reads CASSEQTGSYNEQYF. The CDR3 DNA is TGCGCCAGCAGCGAGCAGACGGGCTCCTACAATGAGCAGTACTTC.

The genes are TRBV7-9 and TRBJ2-3; 9 nucleotides align to TRBD1. Germline V gene lookup returns CDR1 SEHNR and CDR2 FQNEAQ (reference sequence). This CDR3 is built from 16 residues. The V and J ends lost 6 bases and 0 bases, in that order; junction bases with no gene match: 7. The CDR3 reads CASRPNRGPSTDTQYF. CDR3 coding DNA: TGTGCCAGCAGACCAAACAGGGGGCCTAGCACAGATACGCAGTATTTT.

In this sample, this clonotype turned up many times. A much larger clone sits a single nucleotide away, making a read error possible. V gene TRBV6-2 or TRBV6-3 combines with J gene TRBJ2-5, with 9 bases that match TRBD2. The CDR3 runs to 17 residues. Losses at the gene ends were 0 bases for V and 11 bases for J; bases not matched to a gene: 16. Germline CDR1 and CDR2: MNHEY and SVGEGT. The CDR3 loop reads CASSYSGLAGIYNEQYF. CDR3 in DNA: TGTGCCAGCAGTTACTCGGGTCTAGCGGGGATCTACAATGAGCAGTACTTC.

The chain couples TRBV7-3 to TRBJ2-7, with D hard to call. The J call is doubtful: the DNA matches TRBJ2-5 better. Germline CDR1 is SGHTA and CDR2 is FQGTGA. The CDR3 has 14 amino acids. This CDR3 reads CASSNWVDKETQYF. In nucleotides, the CDR3 is TGTGCCAGCAGCAACTGGGTCGATAAGGAGACCCAGTACTTC.

The V call is TRBV7-2, the J call TRBJ2-5, with a weak D call TRBD2 (5 bases). TRBJ2-7 matches the DNA end more closely, so the J call is doubtful. The CDR3 has 14 amino acids. The germline gives CDR1 SGHTA, CDR2 FQGNSA. CDR3 in DNA: TGTGCCAGCGTTCATAGCCCACTAGAGCGCGAGCAGTACTTC. Its protein product is CASVHSPLEREQYF.

This clonotype showed up just once. The rearrangement joins TRBV27 to TRBJ2-1; tentative D call: TRBD2 (6 bases). Trimming took off 4 bases at V and 8 bases at J, with 18 bases between the two ends. The CDR3 is 15 amino acids. Germline CDR1 MNHEY, CDR2 SMNVEV (reference sequence). CDR3 protein: CASSSAGRWTDEQFF. CDR3 DNA sequence: TGTGCCAGCAGTTCAGCGGGTCGATGGACGGATGAGCAGTTCTTC.

The V call is TRBV12-3 or TRBV12-4, the J call TRBJ2-3; D remains unclear. CDR3 length: 16 amino acids. V was shortened by 5 bases and J by 1 base, with 16 bases between the two germline ends. This CDR3 reads CASSARRSSGTDTQYF. The CDR3 DNA sequence: TGTGCCAGCAGTGCCCGTAGGAGCTCTGGCACAGATACGCAGTATTTT.

The CDR3 DNA reads as TGTGCCAGCAGCTTCCACCTCGGGCGGGGGGGCGGTAGTTACAATGAGCAGTTCTTC. It specifies CASSFHLGRGGGSYNEQFF. This chain uses TRBV7-9 with TRBJ2-1; 9 nucleotides match TRBD2. Germline CDR1 SEHNR, CDR2 FQNEAQ (reference sequence). With 3 bases clipped from V and 4 bases from J, the junction kept 16 bases outside the gene matches. The CDR3 totals 19 residues.

This clonotype was detected only once. This chain uses TRBV6-2 or TRBV6-3 with TRBJ2-3; TRBD1 aligns across 7 bases. V shed 8 bases, J shed 0 bases, and the junction held 8 bases outside the gene matches. Germline V lookup: CDR1 MNHEY, CDR2 SVGEGT. The CDR3 contains 15 residues. Written as DNA, the CDR3 is TGTGCCAGCCAAGGGGGCCACTCTAGCACAGATACGCAGTATTTT. Protein sequence: CASQGGHSSTDTQYF.